This T cell receptor (beta chain) was recovered during a study of T cell responses to AZD1222 COVID-19 vaccine. Germline CDR1 reads SQVTM; CDR2 reads ANQGSEA. This CDR3 comprises 13 residues. J gave up 7 bases and V 7 bases, and 7 bases lay outside the gene matches. Measured with immunoSEQ multiplex PCR; TCRdb has only the in-frame clones, and not every one. The sample has roughly 160,000 clones, about 91% seen once. Here the sequenced sample was peripheral blood, taken on day 0 of MenACWY control vaccination. The receptor was isolated from an adult in good health. This chain uses TRBV29-1 with TRBJ1-5, with 10 bases identical to TRBD1. CDR3 sequence reads: CSAMTGGEQPQHF. The CDR3 DNA reads as TGCAGCGCAATGACAGGGGGCGAGCAGCCCCAGCATTTT.